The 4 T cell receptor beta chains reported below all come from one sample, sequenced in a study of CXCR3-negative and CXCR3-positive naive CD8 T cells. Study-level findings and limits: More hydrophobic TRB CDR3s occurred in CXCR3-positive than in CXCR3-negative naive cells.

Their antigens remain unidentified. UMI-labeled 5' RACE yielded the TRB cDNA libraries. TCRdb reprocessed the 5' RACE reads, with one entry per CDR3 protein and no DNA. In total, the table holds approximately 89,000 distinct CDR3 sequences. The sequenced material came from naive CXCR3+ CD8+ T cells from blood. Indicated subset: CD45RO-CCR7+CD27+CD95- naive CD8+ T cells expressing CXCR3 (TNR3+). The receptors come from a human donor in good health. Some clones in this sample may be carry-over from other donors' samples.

The CDR3 sequence: CASSSLGAEAFF. The chain uses TRBV5-1 and TRBJ1-1; TCRdb's assignment of TRBD1 cannot be checked, as there is no DNA. Germline V gives CDR1 SGHRS, CDR2 YFSETQ. CDR3 length: 12 residues.

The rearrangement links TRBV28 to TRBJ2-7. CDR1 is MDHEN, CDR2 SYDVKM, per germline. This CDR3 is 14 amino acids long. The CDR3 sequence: CASSLGPIPYEQYF.

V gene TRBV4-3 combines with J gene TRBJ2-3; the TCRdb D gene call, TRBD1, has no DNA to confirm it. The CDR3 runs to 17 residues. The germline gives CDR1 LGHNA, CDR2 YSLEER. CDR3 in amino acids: CASSQEFVGSALDTQYF.

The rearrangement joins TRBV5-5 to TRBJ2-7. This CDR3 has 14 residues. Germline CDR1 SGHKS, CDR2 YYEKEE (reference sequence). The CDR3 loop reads CASSWGVGEYEQYF.